This record concerns one T cell receptor beta chain sequence. Its antigen is not known. These data are taken from a study of T cell responses to AZD1222 COVID-19 vaccine. General study points: Targeting of unmutated variant regions was reportedly seen in nearly half of spike-specific TCRs. Spike-specific TCR breadth rose after two AZD1222 doses, and depth rose as well. Spike-wide vaccine-associated CD4 TCRs dominated at 160-218 and 743-854.

Sequenced by immunoSEQ multiplex PCR; TCRdb stores in-frame clones only, minus some. The table lists about 59,000 clones, 80% to 90% of them singletons. Second-dose recipients at about 4 or about 12 weeks were treated as one pooled group. The TCR was taken from an adult who received the AZD1222 COVID-19 vaccine. Material: peripheral blood, obtained 28 days after the second AZD1222 dose.

This CDR3 reads CAWGPLAGPYNEQFF. The CDR3 bases are TGTGCCTGGGGACCACTAGCGGGGCCCTACAATGAGCAGTTCTTC. The chain employs TRBV30 and TRBJ2-1, with 10 bases matching TRBD2. The CDR3 totals 15 residues. Germline-derived CDR1 and CDR2 are GTSNPN and SVGIG (reference sequence). After removal of 5 bases from V and 2 bases from J, the junction contained 6 bases not matched to a gene.